This T cell receptor beta chain was sequenced in a study of low-dose radiotherapy and immunotherapy resistance in tumors. Turning to the study itself: A total of 13 Gy over 26 weeks was given to Cohort 2 as 1 Gy per fraction every two weeks.

The time point was: after trial treatment. As to treatment: LDRT plus nivolumab, ipilimumab, low-dose cyclophosphamide and aspirin (RACIN trial). Gene-specific TRAV and TRBV primers were used for first-strand cDNA, covering alpha and beta chains. TCRs underwent 15 to 25 PCR cycles of amplification with a constant-region primer and V-primer adapter. Isolated mRNA underwent amplification by in vitro transcription. TCRdb re-called the reads through MiXCR, storing one row per CDR3 protein. The table shows about 58,000 distinct CDR3 sequences, with about 25% occurring only once. Trimming cost V 3 bases and J 5 bases, with 13 bases left between them. Germline V gene sequence: CDR1 KGHSH, CDR2 LQKENI. This CDR3 contains 15 residues. There are a few counts of this clonotype.

The sequence came from a male donor with prostate cancer. The chain uses TRBV18 and TRBJ1-4; no clear D gene. Sequenced here: PBMCs, sampled after low-dose radiotherapy plus immunotherapy. The CDR3 region is CASSPAAAQNEKLFF. Written as DNA, the CDR3 is TGTGCCAGCTCACCTGCTGCTGCACAGAATGAAAAACTGTTTTTT.